This T cell receptor (beta chain) came from a study of molecular identifiers for immune sequencing clone quantification. On the study more broadly: RNA, taken in replicates from around 18,000 or 91,000 naive CD8 cells, was split five ways, with four sequenced.

Note on this clonotype: What it binds is not known.

General observations from the study: Barcode sharing among identical TCR molecules could make large clones appear smaller. Under 1% of molecules in naive cells, but over 98% of effector molecules, belonged to clones above 20 RNA copies.

Listed TCR primers, together with previously described methods, were used for the bulk TCR libraries. Each CDR3 protein gets one entry after TCRdb re-called the PCR reads with MiXCR. The sample includes 97,000 or so distinct CDR3 sequences, about 35% of them seen just once. The clonotype was recovered from a human donor in good health. Some libraries in this study had Jurkat cell RNA spiked in. Sequenced input: naive CD8+ T cells from blood, with Jurkat cell RNA spiked in. The subset denotes: FACS-sorted CD8+CD4-CCR7+CD45RA+ naive T cells.

The CDR3 loop is CASSLTGTQETQYF. For the CDR3, the DNA is TGTGCCAGCAGCTTAACTGGGACCCAAGAGACCCAGTACTTC. The chain joins TRBV7-9 to TRBJ2-5; either TRBD1 or TRBD2 may supply D (5 bases each). The ends were cut back, 2 bases at V and 1 base at J, with 8 bases in the middle. This CDR3 comprises 14 residues. Germline assignment: CDR1 SEHNR and CDR2 FQNEAQ (reference sequence). Filled out from reference TRBV7-9 and TRBJ2-5, the complete variable domain reads DTGVSQNPRHKITKRGQNVTFRCDPISEHNRLYWYRQTLGQGPEFLTYFQNEAQLEKSRLLSDRFSAERPKGSFSTLEIQRTEQGDSAMYLCASSLTGTQETQYFGPGTRLLVL.